Given below is one TCR beta chain in context. The antigen is not known. TCRbeta library preparation incorporated unique molecular identifiers. A single record per CDR3 protein comes from TCRdb applying MiXCR to the PCR reads. The data contain hundreds of thousands of distinct CDR3 sequences, 13% of them seen just once; the ten biggest clones take up about 2.2%. The sample comes from a study of T-cell reconstitution after alpha-beta-depleted transplantation in children. Study results and caveats: Newly generated T cells supplied most T-cell counts and diversity one year post-transplant. The study traced high day-60 TCRbeta diversity in some patients to surviving recipient T cells and thymic progenitors. The study reportedly traced alpha-beta T cells about two months after transplant to several hundred expanded graft clones.

From germline, CDR1 is SGHNT and CDR2 YENEEA. The CDR3 is 16 amino acids. J was trimmed by 2 bases and V by 2 bases; bases with no gene match: 7. This receptor was obtained from a male patient younger than 18 who had a stem cell transplant for acute myeloid leukemia, so the T cells may come from the graft donor. The chain carries TRBV11-3 and TRBJ2-3; 7 bases are a match to TRBD1. The sequencing used PBMCs, mostly from graft donor cells, collected 360 days after TCRalphabeta/CD19-depleted stem cell transplant. The DNA of the CDR3 is TGTGCCAGCAGCTTAAGACAGGGCCTAGTCACAGATACGCAGTATTTT. Its translation: CASSLRQGLVTDTQYF. Looking up the rest from reference TRBV11-3 and TRBJ2-3 gives the full variable domain: EAGVVQSPRYKIIEKKQPVAFWCNPISGHNTLYWYLQNLGQGPELLIRYENEEAVDDSQLPKDRFSAERLKGVDSTLKIQPAELGDSAVYLCASSLRQGLVTDTQYFGPGTRLTVL.